This T cell receptor beta chain is from a study of CXCR3-negative and CXCR3-positive naive CD8 T cells. Study-wide points: TRB CDR3s were more hydrophobic in CXCR3-positive than in CXCR3-negative naive cells. Researchers reported similar TRBV-TRBJ usage in naive CXCR3-negative and CXCR3-positive cells, though memory differed.

Germline V lookup: CDR1 SGHRS, CDR2 YFSETQ. CDR3 length: 13 residues. Worth noting for this clonotype: Its target is unknown.

Naive CD8+ T cells showed CD45RO-CCR7+CD27+CD95-. All TRB cDNA libraries came from 5' RACE performed with UMI labels. TCRdb processed the 5' RACE reads again and assigns one entry to each CDR3 protein, with no DNA. The listing contains fewer than 140,000 distinct CDR3 sequences. The chain links TRBV5-1 to TRBJ2-7; there is no DNA to check the TCRdb D call of TRBD1. This receptor was taken from a human donor in good health. Some clones in this sample may be carry-over from other donors' samples. What was sequenced was naive CXCR3+ CD8+ T cells from blood. Subset indicated: CD45RO-CCR7+CD27+CD95- naive CD8+ T cells expressing CXCR3 (TNR3+). This CDR3 is CASTSGGASEQYF.